The 15 T cell receptor beta chains reported below all come from one sample, sequenced in a study of T cell repertoires in cytomegalovirus infection. TCRdb independently ran MiXCR on the reads; one entry per CDR3 protein. In the table there are roughly 220,000 distinct CDR3 sequences, about 39% of which are singletons. No cognate antigen is known for these TCRs. The sequencing here drew on CD8+ T cells from cultured PBMCs, taken from culture after CMV antigen stimulation. The receptors derive from a human donor in good health (CMV status not recorded). Some clones in this sample may be carry-over from other donors' samples.

This sequence joins TRBV11-2 and TRBJ2-7; D is ambiguous. CDR1 is SGHAT, CDR2 FQNNGV, per germline. CDR3 length equals 14 residues. V was cut by 4 bases and J by 4 bases, with 14 bases left in between. This chain's CDR3 is CASSSAGPLYEQYF. For the CDR3, the DNA is TGTGCCAGCAGCTCGGCCGGCCCCCTATACGAGCAGTACTTC.

This chain joins TRBV5-4 and TRBJ2-1, with 8 bases identical to TRBD2. The trim removed 2 bases at V and 8 bases at J, leaving 6 bases unmatched. Germline V CDR1 and CDR2: SGHNT, YYREEE (reference sequence). The CDR3 is 14 amino acids. The CDR3 region is CASSFSGMFDEQFF. In DNA, the CDR3 is TGTGCCAGCAGCTTTAGCGGGATGTTCGATGAGCAGTTCTTC.

This clonotype was counted between two and nine times. This rearrangement joins TRBV12-3 or TRBV12-4 to TRBJ2-7, with 7 nucleotides matching TRBD1. The CDR3 sequence is 18 residues long. The V segment lost 4 bases and the J segment 2 bases; nucleotides outside the gene matches: 17. The CDR3 loop is CASSSSSWEQGLTYEQYF. The CDR3 coding sequence is TGTGCCAGCAGTTCCTCCTCCTGGGAACAGGGGCTAACCTACGAGCAGTACTTC.

The genes are TRBV27 and TRBJ1-3, with D perhaps matching TRBD1 (6 bases). This CDR3 region has 14 residues. The V end lost 3 bases, the J end lost 4 bases, and 10 bases lay between the germline ends. Germline-derived CDR1 and CDR2 are MNHEY and SMNVEV (reference sequence). DNA of the CDR3: TGTGCCAGCAGTTTGTCCAGGGGAGGAAACACCATATATTTT. Protein sequence: CASSLSRGGNTIYF.

This clonotype was seen a handful of times. This chain links TRBV4-1 with TRBJ1-1; unclear D gene. CDR3 length equals 15 residues. Germline V gene lookup returns CDR1 MGHRA and CDR2 YSYEKL. V lost 0 bases, J lost 1 base, and 9 bases lay in between. The CDR3, as DNA: TGCGCCAGCAGCCAAGAATCACTAGGGAACACTGAAGCTTTCTTT. Translation gives CASSQESLGNTEAFF.

The V gene is TRBV9, the J gene TRBJ2-4; possibly TRBD1 or TRBD2 for D (6 bases each). CDR1 and CDR2 (germline): SGDLS, YYNGEE. V lost 2 bases and J 5 bases, leaving 17 bases between the germline ends. The CDR3 sequence is 16 residues long. The CDR3 loop is CASSVGGLGWENIQYF. CDR3 DNA sequence: TGTGCCAGCAGCGTGGGGGGCCTCGGATGGGAAAACATTCAGTACTTC.

There are a few counts of this clonotype. This chain connects TRBV11-1 to TRBJ2-1; D call uncertain. CDR1 SGHAT and CDR2 FQDESV come from the germline V gene (reference sequence). The CDR3 contains 17 residues. The germline V and J ends were trimmed by 5 bases and 0 bases, with 17 bases remaining between them. As DNA, the CDR3 is TGTGCCAGCAGCCTGATTCGGACGGTGAGCTCCTACAATGAGCAGTTCTTC. Translating gives CASSLIRTVSSYNEQFF.

The chain employs TRBV20-1 and TRBJ1-6, with TRBD1 as a possible D gene (6 bases). The CDR3 consists of 16 residues. Between the trimmed V and J ends, which lost 6 bases and 7 bases, there was a span of 22 bases. Per the germline V gene, CDR1 is DFQATT and CDR2 is SNEGSKA (reference sequence). This CDR3 is CSAGGDMGRGNSPLHF. CDR3 nucleotide sequence: TGCAGTGCGGGGGGGGACATGGGCAGGGGAAATTCACCCCTCCACTTT.

The chain carries TRBV7-9 and TRBJ1-5; possible D gene TRBD1, 5 bases. Germline V gives CDR1 SEHNR, CDR2 FQNEAQ (reference sequence). Trimming pared 5 bases from V and 0 bases from J, leaving 8 bases between. This CDR3 comprises 14 residues. The CDR3 DNA reads TGTGCCAGCAGCGGGACCTATAGCAATCAGCCCCAGCATTTT. Translating gives CASSGTYSNQPQHF. The variable domain in full, with the rest retrieved from reference TRBV7-9 and TRBJ1-5, is DTGVSQNPRHKITKRGQNVTFRCDPISEHNRLYWYRQTLGQGPEFLTYFQNEAQLEKSRLLSDRFSAERPKGSFSTLEIQRTEQGDSAMYLCASSGTYSNQPQHFGDGTRLSIL.

The sample holds a few counts of this clonotype. This chain uses TRBV27 with TRBJ2-3, with D possibly TRBD2 on 5 matching bases. Germline-derived CDR1 and CDR2 are MNHEY and SMNVEV (reference sequence). The CDR3 is 16 residues long. V was shortened by 5 bases and J by 2 bases, with 17 bases between the two germline ends. CDR3 DNA: TGTGCCAGCAGTCTAGAGGGAAGCGGCCCCACAGATACGCAGTATTTT. Translated, it gives CASSLEGSGPTDTQYF.

A few counts support this clonotype. The chain combines TRBV12-5 with TRBJ1-4; D not resolved. Per germline, CDR1 LGHNT and CDR2 FRNRAP. Trimming took off 1 base at V and 14 bases at J, with 8 bases between the two ends. This CDR3 is 11 amino acids long. As DNA, the CDR3 is TGTGCTAGTGGTTTGGGCAGCTCCCTGTTTTTT. Protein: CASGLGSSLFF.

In its sample, this clonotype was seen many times. This chain joins TRBV7-8 and TRBJ2-1; the D is unclear. V was shortened by 5 bases and J by 2 bases, with 10 bases between the two germline ends. CDR3 size: 14 residues. CDR1 is SGHVS and CDR2 is FQNEAQ in the germline V gene. The CDR3 loop reads CASSGGIPYNEQFF. DNA of the CDR3: TGTGCCAGCAGCGGTGGGATACCCTACAATGAGCAGTTCTTC.

The chain uses TRBV28 and TRBJ2-7; D tentatively reads TRBD1 or TRBD2 (6 bases each). This CDR3 region has 15 residues. Per germline, CDR1 MDHEN and CDR2 SYDVKM. The V end lost 3 bases, the J end lost 3 bases, and 15 bases lay between the germline ends. CDR3 DNA: TGTGCCAGCAGTTTCCGTCTCAGGGGAGGCTACGAGCAGTACTTC. Residues: CASSFRLRGGYEQYF.

This CDR3 is CASSLSERDSNQPQHF. The DNA of the CDR3 is TGTGCCAGCAGCCTATCCGAAAGGGATAGCAATCAGCCCCAGCATTTT. This chain links TRBV12-3 or TRBV12-4 with TRBJ1-5, with no clear D. The CDR3 consists of 16 residues. Trimming pared 6 bases from V and 0 bases from J, leaving 15 bases between.

This clonotype has more than one count but fewer than ten. The chain is built from TRBV12-3 or TRBV12-4 and TRBJ2-7; 8 bases are shared with TRBD1. The junction had 16 bases not matched to a gene; V was cut back by 6 bases and J by 3 bases. CDR3 size: 17 residues. The DNA for the CDR3 is TGTGCCAGCAGATCTAGCCTCCAACAGGGGGGTCTCTACGAGCAGTACTTC. This sequence encodes CASRSSLQQGGLYEQYF.